The rows below give T cell receptor beta chains drawn from one sample of a study of blood T cell repertoires in COVID-19. TCRdb's copy holds only in-frame clones and misses some; the assay was immunoSEQ multiplex PCR. The table has under 200,000 clones, 88% seen once. The material sequenced was peripheral blood. The receptors were gathered from a man between 60 and 75 years old with acute or convalescent COVID-19. The CDR3 runs from the conserved cysteine through the conserved F or W. The D gene is left open where the match is weak. Part of the rows lack a size; the others show once, few, many or a class for expanded clones.

j_call clone_size v_call d_call cdr3_aa
TRBJ1-2 - TRBV5-6 - CASSYMTNYGYTF
TRBJ2-6 - TRBV3-1/TRBV3-2 - CASSQGSAGANVLTF
TRBJ1-1 - TRBV29-1 - CSVTGRVDTEAFF
TRBJ1-4 - TRBV2 - CASTLGEEKLFF
TRBJ1-5 - TRBV27 - CASSEDSTSNQPQHF
TRBJ1-2 - TRBV3-1/TRBV3-2 - CASSPRRSDGYTF
TRBJ2-1 - TRBV3-1/TRBV3-2 TRBD1 CASSQENRGRSGEQFF
TRBJ2-2 - TRBV10-2 - CASSQADGGELFF
TRBJ2-1 - TRBV19 TRBD2 CASSTPPLAGAAEQFF
TRBJ1-1 - TRBV5-1 TRBD1 CASSIQGAGTEAFF
TRBJ2-2 - TRBV7-2 - CASSFDPGTGELFF
TRBJ1-6 - TRBV5-6 - CASIKEGDNSPLHF
TRBJ2-7 - TRBV29-1 - CSVVGGSRPYEQYF
TRBJ1-5 - TRBV19 TRBD1 CASSPGQRNQPQHF
TRBJ2-1 - TRBV29-1 TRBD2 CSAVTSGSSYNEQFF
TRBJ2-3 - TRBV14 TRBD2 CASSPRLASTDTQYF
TRBJ1-2 - TRBV25-1 - CASSESWSGYGYTF
TRBJ2-2 - TRBV9 - CASSVGLRGANTGELFF
TRBJ1-2 - TRBV4-1 - CASSQTDRALGYTF
TRBJ1-6 - TRBV6-5 - CASSRDTLSPLHF
TRBJ2-7 - TRBV18 - CASSPRGQASGGEQYF
TRBJ1-2 - TRBV29-1 - CSVGESGTTAGYTF
TRBJ2-3 - TRBV5-1 - CASSEAGTDTQYF
TRBJ2-5 - TRBV15 TRBD2 CATSRGSAGAGGETQYF
TRBJ2-5 - TRBV5-1 - CASSLRVGVGETQYF
TRBJ2-7 - TRBV15 - CATSRETGSSYEQYF
TRBJ2-7 once TRBV7-3 TRBD2 CASSSSGLGDEQYF
TRBJ2-2 - TRBV5-5 - CASSSYPEEELFF
TRBJ2-1 - TRBV9 TRBD2 CASSVGGSGGAYNEQFF
TRBJ1-1 - TRBV7-9 TRBD1 CASSSRDRGVGNTEAFF
TRBJ2-3 - TRBV2 TRBD1 CASSEAGQGALVDTQYF
TRBJ1-3 - TRBV10-2 TRBD1 CASSGPGQGISGNTIYF